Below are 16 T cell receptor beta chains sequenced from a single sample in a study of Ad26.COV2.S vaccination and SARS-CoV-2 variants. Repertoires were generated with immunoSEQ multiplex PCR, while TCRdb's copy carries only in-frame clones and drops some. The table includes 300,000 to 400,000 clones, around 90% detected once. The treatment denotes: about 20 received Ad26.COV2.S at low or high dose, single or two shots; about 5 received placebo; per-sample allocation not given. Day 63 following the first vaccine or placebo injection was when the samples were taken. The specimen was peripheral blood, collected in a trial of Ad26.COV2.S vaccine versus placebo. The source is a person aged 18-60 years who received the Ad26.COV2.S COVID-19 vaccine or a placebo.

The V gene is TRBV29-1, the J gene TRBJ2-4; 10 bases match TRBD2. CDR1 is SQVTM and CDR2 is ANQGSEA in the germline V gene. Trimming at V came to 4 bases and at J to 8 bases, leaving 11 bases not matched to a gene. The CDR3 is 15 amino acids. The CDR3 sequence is CSVALSSGSVDIQYF. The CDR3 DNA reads TGCAGCGTTGCTTTGTCTAGCGGGAGTGTAGACATTCAGTACTTC.

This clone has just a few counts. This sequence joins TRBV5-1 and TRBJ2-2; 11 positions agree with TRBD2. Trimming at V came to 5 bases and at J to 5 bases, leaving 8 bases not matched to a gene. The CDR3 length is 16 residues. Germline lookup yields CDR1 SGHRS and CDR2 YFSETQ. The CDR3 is CASRNTSGRGTGELFF. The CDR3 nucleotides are TGCGCCAGCAGGAACACTAGCGGGAGAGGAACCGGGGAGCTGTTTTTT.

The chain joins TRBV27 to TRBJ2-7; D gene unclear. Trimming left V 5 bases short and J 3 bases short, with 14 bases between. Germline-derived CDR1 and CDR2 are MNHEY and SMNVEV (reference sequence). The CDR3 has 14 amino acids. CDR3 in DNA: TGTGCCAGCAGTCCCACTACCGGAAGCTACGAGCAGTACTTC. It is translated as CASSPTTGSYEQYF.

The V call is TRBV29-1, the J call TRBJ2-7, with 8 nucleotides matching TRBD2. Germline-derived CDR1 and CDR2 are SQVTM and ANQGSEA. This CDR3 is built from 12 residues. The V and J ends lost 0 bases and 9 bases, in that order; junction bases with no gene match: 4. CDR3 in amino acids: CSVEDSGGWQYF. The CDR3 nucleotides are TGCAGCGTTGAAGATTCGGGAGGGTGGCAGTACTTC.

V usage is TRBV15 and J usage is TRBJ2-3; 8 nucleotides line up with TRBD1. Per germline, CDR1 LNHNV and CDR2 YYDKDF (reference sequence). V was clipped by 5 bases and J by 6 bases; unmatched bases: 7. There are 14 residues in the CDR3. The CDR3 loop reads CATSQDRATDTQYF. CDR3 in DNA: TGTGCCACCAGCCAGGACAGGGCAACCGATACGCAGTATTTT.

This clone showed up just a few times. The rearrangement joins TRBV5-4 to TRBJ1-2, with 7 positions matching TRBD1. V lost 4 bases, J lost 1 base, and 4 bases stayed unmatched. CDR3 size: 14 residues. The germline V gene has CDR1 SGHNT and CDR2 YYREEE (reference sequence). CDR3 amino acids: CASSLRQGNYGYTF. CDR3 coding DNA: TGTGCCAGCAGCCTCCGACAGGGTAACTATGGCTACACCTTC.

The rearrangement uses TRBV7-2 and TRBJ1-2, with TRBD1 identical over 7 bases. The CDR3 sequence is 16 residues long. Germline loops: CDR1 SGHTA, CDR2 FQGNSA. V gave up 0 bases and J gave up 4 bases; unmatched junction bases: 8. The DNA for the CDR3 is TGTGCCAGCAGCTTAGCGCTAGGACAGGCGGGCTATGGCTACACCTTC. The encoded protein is CASSLALGQAGYGYTF.

The DNA of the CDR3 is TGTGCCAGCAGCCCGGGCCATCAACAAGAGACCCAGTACTTC. As protein: CASSPGHQQETQYF. The chain combines TRBV11-3 with TRBJ2-5; D ambiguous. Trimming left V 5 bases short and J 2 bases short, with 12 bases between. The CDR3 spans 14 residues. Germline CDR1 SGHNT, CDR2 YENEEA.

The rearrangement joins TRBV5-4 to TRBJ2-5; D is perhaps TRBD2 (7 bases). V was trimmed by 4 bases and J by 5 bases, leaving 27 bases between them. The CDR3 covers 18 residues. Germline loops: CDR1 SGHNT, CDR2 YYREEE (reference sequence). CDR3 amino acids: CASSAKGGGGALRETQYF. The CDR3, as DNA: TGTGCCAGCAGCGCAAAGGGGGGAGGGGGAGCCCTACGGGAGACCCAGTACTTC.

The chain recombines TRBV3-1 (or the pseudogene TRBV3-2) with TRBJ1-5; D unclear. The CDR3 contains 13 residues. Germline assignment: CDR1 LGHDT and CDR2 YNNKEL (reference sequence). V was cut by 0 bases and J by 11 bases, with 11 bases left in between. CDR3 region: CASSQDRGLAQHF. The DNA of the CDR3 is TGTGCCAGCAGCCAAGATCGTGGCCTGGCCCAGCATTTT.

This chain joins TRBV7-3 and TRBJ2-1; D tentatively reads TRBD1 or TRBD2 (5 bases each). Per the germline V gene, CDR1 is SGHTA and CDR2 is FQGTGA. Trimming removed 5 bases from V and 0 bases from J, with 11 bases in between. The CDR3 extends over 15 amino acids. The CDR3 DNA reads TGTGCCAGCAGCCGAGGGGACGGCTCCTACAATGAGCAGTTCTTC. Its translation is CASSRGDGSYNEQFF. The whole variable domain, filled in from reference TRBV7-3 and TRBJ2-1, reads GAGVSQTPSNKVTEKGKYVELRCDPISGHTALYWYRQSLGQGPEFLIYFQGTGAADDSGLPNDRFFAVRPEGSVSTLKIQRTERGDSAVYLCASSRGDGSYNEQFFGPGTRLTVL.

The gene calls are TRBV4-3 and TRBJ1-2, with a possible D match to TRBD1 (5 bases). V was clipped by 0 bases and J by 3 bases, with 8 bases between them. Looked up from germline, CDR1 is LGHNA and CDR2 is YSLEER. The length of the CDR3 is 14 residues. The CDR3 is CASSQEIGDYGYTF. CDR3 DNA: TGCGCCAGCAGCCAAGAAATAGGGGACTATGGCTACACCTTC.

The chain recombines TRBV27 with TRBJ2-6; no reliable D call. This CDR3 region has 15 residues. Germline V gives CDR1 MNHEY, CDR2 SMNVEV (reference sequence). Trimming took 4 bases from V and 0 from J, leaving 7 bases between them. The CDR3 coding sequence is TGTGCCAGCAGTTCGTTCCCCTCTGGGGCCAACGTCCTGACTTTC. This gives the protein CASSSFPSGANVLTF.

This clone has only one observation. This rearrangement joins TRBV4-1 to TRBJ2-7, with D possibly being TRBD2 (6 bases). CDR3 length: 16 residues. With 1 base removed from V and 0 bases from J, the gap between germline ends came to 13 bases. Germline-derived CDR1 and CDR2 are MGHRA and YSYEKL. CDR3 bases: TGCGCCAGCAGCCAAGTGTGGAGGGCGAGCTCCTACGAGCAGTACTTC. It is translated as CASSQVWRASSYEQYF.

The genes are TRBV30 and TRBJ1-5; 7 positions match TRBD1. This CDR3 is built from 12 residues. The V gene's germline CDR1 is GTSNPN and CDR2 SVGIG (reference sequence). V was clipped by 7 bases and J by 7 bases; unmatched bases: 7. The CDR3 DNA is TGTGCCTTTGGGGACAGAGGACAGCCCCAGCATTTT. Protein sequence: CAFGDRGQPQHF.

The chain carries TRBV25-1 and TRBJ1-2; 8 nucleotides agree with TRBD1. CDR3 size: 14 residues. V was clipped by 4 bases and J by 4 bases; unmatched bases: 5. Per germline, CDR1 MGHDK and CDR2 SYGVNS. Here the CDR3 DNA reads TGTGCCAGCAGTGCAGCAGGGGGCAGCTATGGCTACACCTTC. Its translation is CASSAAGGSYGYTF.